This T cell receptor (beta chain) was documented in a study of shared clonotypes between healthy human individuals. The CDR3 spans 15 residues. Looked up from germline, CDR1 is LGHNA and CDR2 is YSLEER. V gave up 3 bases and J gave up 5 bases; unmatched junction bases: 9. A note on this clone: Its target is not known.

Researchers ran the assay at a deep level. 200 to 250 ng DNA, about 33,000 T cell genomes, went into each sorted-subset replicate PCR. Generated by immunoSEQ multiplex PCR, the TCRdb table keeps only in-frame clones and is missing some. The table includes about 2 million clones, roughly 94% detected once. Overall study results and limits: Relative to their counterparts shared across all four donors, non-shared clonotypes exhibited diminished generation probabilities. A few donors shared approximately 5% of their naive CD4 clonotypes.

Sequences were obtained from naive CD4+ T cells sorted from blood. Subset of the sample: CD45RA+ positively selected. The rearrangement uses TRBV4-3 and TRBJ1-1; TRBD1 aligns across 7 bases. This clonotype was sampled from a man between 18 and 35 years old in good health. The CDR3 is CASSHPRTGGTEAFF. The CDR3 DNA reads TGCGCCAGCAGCCATCCCAGGACAGGAGGGACTGAAGCTTTCTTT.